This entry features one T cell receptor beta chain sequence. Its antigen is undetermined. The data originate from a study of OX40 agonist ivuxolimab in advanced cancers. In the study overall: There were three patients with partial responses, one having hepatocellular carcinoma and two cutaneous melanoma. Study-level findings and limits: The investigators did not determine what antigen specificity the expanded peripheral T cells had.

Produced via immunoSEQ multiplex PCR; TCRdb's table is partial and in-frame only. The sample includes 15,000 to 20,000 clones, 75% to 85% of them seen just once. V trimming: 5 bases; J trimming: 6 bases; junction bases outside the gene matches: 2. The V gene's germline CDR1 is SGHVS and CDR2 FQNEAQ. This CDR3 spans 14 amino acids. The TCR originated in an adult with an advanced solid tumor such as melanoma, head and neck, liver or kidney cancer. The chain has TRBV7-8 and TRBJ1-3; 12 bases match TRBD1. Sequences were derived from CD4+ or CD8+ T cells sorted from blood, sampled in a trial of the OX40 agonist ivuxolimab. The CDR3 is CASSMGQGANTIYF. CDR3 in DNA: TGTGCCAGCAGCATGGGACAGGGGGCAAACACCATATATTTT.